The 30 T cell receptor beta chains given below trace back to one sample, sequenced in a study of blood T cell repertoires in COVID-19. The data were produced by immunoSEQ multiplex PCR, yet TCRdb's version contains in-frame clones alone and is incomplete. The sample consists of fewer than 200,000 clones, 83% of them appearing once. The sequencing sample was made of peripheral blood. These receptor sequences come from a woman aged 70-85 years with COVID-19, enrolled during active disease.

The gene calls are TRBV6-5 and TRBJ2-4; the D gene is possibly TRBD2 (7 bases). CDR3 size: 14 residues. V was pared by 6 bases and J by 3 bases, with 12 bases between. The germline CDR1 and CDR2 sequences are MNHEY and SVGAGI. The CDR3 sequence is CASRQGGGKNIQYF. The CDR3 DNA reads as TGTGCCAGCAGACAAGGGGGGGGCAAAAACATTCAGTACTTC.

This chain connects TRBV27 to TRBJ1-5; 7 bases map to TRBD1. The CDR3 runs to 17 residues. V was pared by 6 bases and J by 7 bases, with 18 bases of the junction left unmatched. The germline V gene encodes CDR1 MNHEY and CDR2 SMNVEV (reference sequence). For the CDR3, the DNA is TGTGCCAGCAGCTCCTTACCCAGGACAGGTGGAAGACAGCCCCAGCATTTT. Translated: CASSSLPRTGGRQPQHF.

The CDR3 region is CASSPGQSTSGKETQYF. The CDR3, as DNA: TGTGCCAGCTCACCCGGGCAATCGACTAGCGGGAAAGAGACCCAGTACTTC. The rearrangement links TRBV18 to TRBJ2-5, with 11 bases fitting TRBD2. Trimming removed 3 bases from V and 3 bases from J; junction bases left unmatched: 9. Germline lookup yields CDR1 KGHSH and CDR2 LQKENI. This CDR3 region has 17 residues.

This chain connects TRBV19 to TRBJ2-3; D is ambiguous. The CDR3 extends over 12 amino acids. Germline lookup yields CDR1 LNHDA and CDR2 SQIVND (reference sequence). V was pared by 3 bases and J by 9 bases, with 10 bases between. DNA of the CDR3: TGTGCCAGTAGTATTCCCCCCCTGACGCAGTATTTT. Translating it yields CASSIPPLTQYF. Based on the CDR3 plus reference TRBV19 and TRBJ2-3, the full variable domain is DGGITQSPKYLFRKEGQNVTLSCEQNLNHDAMYWYRQDPGQGLRLIYYSQIVNDFQKGDIAEGYSVSREKKESFPLTVTSAQKNPTAFYLCASSIPPLTQYFGPGTRLTVL.

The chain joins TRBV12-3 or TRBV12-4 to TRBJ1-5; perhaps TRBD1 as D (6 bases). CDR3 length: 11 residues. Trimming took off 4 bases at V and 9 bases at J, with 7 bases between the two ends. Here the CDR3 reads CASSSDRPQHF. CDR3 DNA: TGTGCCAGCAGTTCGGACAGGCCCCAGCATTTT.

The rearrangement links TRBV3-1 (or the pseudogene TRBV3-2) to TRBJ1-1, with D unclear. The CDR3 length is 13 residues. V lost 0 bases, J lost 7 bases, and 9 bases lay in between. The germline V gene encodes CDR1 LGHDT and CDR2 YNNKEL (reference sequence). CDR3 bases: TGTGCCAGCAGCCAAGATTACGGTATTGAAGCTTTCTTT. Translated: CASSQDYGIEAFF.

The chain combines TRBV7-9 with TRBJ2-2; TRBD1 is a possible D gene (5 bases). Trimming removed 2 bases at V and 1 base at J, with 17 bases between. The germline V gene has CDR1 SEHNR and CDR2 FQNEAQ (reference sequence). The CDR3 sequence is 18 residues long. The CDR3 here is CASSLRKGAGQNTGELFF. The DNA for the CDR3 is TGTGCCAGCAGCTTACGTAAAGGAGCCGGACAGAACACCGGGGAGCTGTTTTTT.

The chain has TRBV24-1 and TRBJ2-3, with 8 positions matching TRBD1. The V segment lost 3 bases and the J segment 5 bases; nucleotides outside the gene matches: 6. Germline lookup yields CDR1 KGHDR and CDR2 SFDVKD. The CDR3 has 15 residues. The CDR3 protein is CATSDRKTGGDTQYF. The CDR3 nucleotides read TGTGCCACCAGTGATCGGAAAACAGGGGGAGATACGCAGTATTTT.

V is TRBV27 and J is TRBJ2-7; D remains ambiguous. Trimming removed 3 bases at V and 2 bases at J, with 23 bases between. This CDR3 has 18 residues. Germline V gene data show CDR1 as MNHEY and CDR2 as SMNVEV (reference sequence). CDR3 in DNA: TGTGCCAGCAGTTTTAGGTCTACGAAACGGGTGTCAACCTACGAGCAGTACTTC. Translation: CASSFRSTKRVSTYEQYF.

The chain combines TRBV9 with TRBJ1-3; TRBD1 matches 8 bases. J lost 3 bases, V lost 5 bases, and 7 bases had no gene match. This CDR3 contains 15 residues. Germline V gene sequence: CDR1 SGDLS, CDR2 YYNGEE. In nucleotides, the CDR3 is TGTGCCAGCAGATCAGGGGGCCATATTGGAAACACCATATATTTT. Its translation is CASRSGGHIGNTIYF. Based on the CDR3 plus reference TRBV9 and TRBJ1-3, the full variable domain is DSGVTQTPKHLITATGQRVTLRCSPRSGDLSVYWYQQSLDQGLQFLIQYYNGEERAKGNILERFSAQQFPDLHSELNLSSLELGDSALYFCASRSGGHIGNTIYFGEGSWLTVV.

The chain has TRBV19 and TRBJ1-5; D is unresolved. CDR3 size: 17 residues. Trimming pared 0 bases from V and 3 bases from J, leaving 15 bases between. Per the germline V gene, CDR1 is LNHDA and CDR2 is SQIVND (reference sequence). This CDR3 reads CASSIDLAGFINQPQHF. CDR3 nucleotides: TGTGCCAGTAGTATAGATTTGGCGGGGTTCATCAATCAGCCCCAGCATTTT.

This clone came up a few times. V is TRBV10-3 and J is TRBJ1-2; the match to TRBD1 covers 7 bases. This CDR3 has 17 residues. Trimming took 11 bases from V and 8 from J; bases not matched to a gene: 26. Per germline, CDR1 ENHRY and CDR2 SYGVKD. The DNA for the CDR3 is TGTGCCGCCAGACAGGGCCACAGGATAGGGATAATAGACGGCTACACCTTC. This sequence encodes CAARQGHRIGIIDGYTF.

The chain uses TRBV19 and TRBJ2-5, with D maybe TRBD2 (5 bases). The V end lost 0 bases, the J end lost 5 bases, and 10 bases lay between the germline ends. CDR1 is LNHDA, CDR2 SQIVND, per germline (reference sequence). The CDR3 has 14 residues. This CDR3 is CASSIDPPGETQYF. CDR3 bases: TGTGCCAGTAGTATAGATCCGCCGGGGGAGACCCAGTACTTC.

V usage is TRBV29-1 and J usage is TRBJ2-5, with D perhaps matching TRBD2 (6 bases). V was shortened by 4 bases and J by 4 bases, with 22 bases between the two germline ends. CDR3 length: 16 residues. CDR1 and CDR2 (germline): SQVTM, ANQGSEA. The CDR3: CSVVLGRRDVRETQYF. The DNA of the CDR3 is TGCAGCGTTGTACTTGGCCGGCGGGACGTCCGAGAGACCCAGTACTTC.

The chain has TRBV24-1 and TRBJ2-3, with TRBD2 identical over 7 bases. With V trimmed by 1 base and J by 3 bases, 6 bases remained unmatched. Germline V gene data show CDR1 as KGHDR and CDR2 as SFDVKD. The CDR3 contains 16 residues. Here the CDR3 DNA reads TGTGCCACCAGTGATTTAGGGCGGGGGAAGACAGATACGCAGTATTTT. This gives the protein CATSDLGRGKTDTQYF.

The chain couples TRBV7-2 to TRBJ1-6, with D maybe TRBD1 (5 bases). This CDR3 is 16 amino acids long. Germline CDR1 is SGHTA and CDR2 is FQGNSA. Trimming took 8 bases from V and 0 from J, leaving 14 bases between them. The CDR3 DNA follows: TGTGCCAGCTCCGCCGGGGGAGGCTCCTATAATTCACCCCTCCACTTT. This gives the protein CASSAGGGSYNSPLHF.

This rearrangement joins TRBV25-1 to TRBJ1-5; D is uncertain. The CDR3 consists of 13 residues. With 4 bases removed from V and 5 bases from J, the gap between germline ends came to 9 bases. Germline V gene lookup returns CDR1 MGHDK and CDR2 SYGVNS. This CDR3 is CASSGQEYQPQHF. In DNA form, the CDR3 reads TGTGCCAGCAGTGGGCAGGAATATCAGCCCCAGCATTTT.

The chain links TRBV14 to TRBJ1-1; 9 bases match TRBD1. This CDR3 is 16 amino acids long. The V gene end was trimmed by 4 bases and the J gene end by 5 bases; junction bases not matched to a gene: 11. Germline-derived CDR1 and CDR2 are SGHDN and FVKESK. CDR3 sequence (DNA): TGTGCCAGCAGCCGTGGGGACAGGGAGAGGCAAACTGAAGCTTTCTTT. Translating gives CASSRGDRERQTEAFF.

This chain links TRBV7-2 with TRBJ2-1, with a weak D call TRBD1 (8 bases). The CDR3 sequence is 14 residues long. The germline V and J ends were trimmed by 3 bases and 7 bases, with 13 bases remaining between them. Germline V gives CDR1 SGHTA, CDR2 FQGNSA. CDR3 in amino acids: CASSFDRGGNEQFF. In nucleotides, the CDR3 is TGTGCCAGCAGCTTCGACAGGGGAGGGAATGAGCAGTTCTTC. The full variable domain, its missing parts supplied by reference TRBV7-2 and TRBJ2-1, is GAGVSQSPSNKVTEKGKDVELRCDPISGHTALYWYRQSLGQGLEFLIYFQGNSAPDKSGLPSDRFSAERTGGSVSTLTIQRTQQEDSAVYLCASSFDRGGNEQFFGPGTRLTVL.

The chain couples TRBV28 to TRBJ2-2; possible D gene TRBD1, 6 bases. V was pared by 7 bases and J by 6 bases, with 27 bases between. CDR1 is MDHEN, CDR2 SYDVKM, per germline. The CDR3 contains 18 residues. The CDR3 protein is CASNFGSFMGARAGELFF. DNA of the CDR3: TGTGCCAGCAACTTTGGGAGTTTTATGGGGGCGCGTGCCGGGGAGCTGTTTTTT.

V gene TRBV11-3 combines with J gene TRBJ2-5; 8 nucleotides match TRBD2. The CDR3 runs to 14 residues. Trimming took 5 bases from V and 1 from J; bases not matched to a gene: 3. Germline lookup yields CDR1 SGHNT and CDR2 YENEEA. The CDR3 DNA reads TGTGCCAGCAGCCCCGGGGGGGCCCAAGAGACCCAGTACTTC. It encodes CASSPGGAQETQYF.

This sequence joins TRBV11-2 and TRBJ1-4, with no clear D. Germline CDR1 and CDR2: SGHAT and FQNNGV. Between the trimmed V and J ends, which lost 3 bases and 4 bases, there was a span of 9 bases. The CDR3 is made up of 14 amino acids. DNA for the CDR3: TGTGCCAGCAGCTTGTCGCGACTTAATGAAAAACTGTTTTTT. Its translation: CASSLSRLNEKLFF.

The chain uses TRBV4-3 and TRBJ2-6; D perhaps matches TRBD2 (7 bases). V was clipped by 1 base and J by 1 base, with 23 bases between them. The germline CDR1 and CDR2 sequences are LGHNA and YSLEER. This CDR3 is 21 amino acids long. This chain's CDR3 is CASSQAFIGGAGTSGANVLTF. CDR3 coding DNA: TGCGCCAGCAGCCAAGCCTTTATTGGGGGGGCAGGGACGTCTGGGGCCAACGTCCTGACTTTC.

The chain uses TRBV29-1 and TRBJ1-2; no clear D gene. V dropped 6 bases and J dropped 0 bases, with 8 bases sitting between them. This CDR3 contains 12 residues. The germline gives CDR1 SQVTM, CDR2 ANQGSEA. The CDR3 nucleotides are TGCAGCGTAGAGTTAGCTAACTATGGCTACACCTTC. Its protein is CSVELANYGYTF. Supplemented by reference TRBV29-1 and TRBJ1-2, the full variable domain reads SAVISQKPSRDICQRGTSLTIQCQVDSQVTMMFWYRQQPGQSLTLIATANQGSEATYESGFVIDKFPISRPNLTFSTLTVSNMSPEDSSIYLCSVELANYGYTFGSGTRLTVV.

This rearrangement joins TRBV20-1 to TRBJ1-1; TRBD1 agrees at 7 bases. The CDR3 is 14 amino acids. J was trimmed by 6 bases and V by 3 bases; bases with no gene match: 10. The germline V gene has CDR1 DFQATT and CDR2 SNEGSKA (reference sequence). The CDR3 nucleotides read TGCAGTGCTAGTTTAGGGGGCAGGAGATCTGAAGCTTTCTTT. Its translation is CSASLGGRRSEAFF.

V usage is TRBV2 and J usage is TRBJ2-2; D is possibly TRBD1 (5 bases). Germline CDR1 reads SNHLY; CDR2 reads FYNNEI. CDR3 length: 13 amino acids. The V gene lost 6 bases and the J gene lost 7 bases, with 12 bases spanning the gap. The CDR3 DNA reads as TGTGCCAGCAGGGACACATGGGTCGGGGAGCTGTTTTTT. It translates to CASRDTWVGELFF.

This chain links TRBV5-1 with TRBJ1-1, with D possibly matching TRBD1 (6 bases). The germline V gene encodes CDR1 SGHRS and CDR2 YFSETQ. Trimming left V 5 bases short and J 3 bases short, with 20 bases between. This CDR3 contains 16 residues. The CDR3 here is CASSWTASVRDTEAFF. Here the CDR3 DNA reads TGCGCCAGCAGTTGGACAGCCAGCGTACGGGACACTGAAGCTTTCTTT. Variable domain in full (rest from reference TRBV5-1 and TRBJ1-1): KAGVTQTPRYLIKTRGQQVTLSCSPISGHRSVSWYQQTPGQGLQFLFEYFSETQRNKGNFPGRFSGRQFSNSRSEMNVSTLELGDSALYLCASSWTASVRDTEAFFGQGTRLTVV.

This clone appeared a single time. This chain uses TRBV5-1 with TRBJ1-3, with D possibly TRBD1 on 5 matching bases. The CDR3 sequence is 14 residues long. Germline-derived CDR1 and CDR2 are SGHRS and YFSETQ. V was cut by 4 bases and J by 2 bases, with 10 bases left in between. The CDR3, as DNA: TGCGCCAGCAGCGCCGACAGTCCTGGAAACACCATATATTTT. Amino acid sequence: CASSADSPGNTIYF.

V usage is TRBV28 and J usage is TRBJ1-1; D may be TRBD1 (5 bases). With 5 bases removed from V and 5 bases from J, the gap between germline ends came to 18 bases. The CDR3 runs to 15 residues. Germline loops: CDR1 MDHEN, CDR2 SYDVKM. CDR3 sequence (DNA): TGTGCCAGCAGTCAAGGGGAGCTTGGAGGGACTGAAGCTTTCTTT. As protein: CASSQGELGGTEAFF.

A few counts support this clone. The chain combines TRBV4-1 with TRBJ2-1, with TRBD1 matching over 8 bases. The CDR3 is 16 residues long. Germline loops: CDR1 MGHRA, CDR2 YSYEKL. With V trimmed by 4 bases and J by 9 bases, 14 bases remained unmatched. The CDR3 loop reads CASSRIDRGEGGEQFF. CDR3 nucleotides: TGCGCCAGCAGCCGAATAGACAGGGGAGAGGGAGGTGAGCAGTTCTTC.